The following is a T cell receptor beta chain sequence with its context. This specimen belongs to a study of technical replicates of blood from a few donors. The V and J ends lost 3 bases and 4 bases, in that order; junction bases with no gene match: 1. This CDR3 contains 14 residues. In germline, CDR1 is KGHSH, CDR2 LQKENI. This table comes from immunoSEQ multiplex PCR, and its TCRdb copy is limited to in-frame clones, with some not included. The table includes around 65,000 clones, approximately 83% detected once. Sequencing was done on a sample of PBMCs. The receptor's source is a human donor in good health. Some clones in this sample may be carry-over from other donors' samples. V is TRBV18 and J is TRBJ2-7, with TRBD2 matching 12 bases. The CDR3 bases are TGTGCCAGCTCACCGACTAGCGGGAGTTACGAGCAGTACTTC. Translated: CASSPTSGSYEQYF.